These 18 T cell receptor beta chains share one sample of origin, sequenced in a study of T cell changes during pregnancy in multiple sclerosis (dated by TCRdb to the late 2010s). To prepare the library, the immunoSEQ multiplex PCR assay was applied. Here the immuneACCESS table is served through TCRdb, limited to in-frame sequences with V and J called. Missing clones are a known gap in these copies; in checked studies unresolved V genes cover under half, and the rest lacks a known reason. For this sample there are around 40,000 clones; around nine tenths appear just once. The ten largest account for 0.7% to 0.95% of the sample. Material: CD4+ T cells from peripheral blood mononuclear cells, obtained after pregnancy. The receptors originated from a female donor in good health, enrolled as a control in a pregnancy study.

This clone was detected once. The chain has TRBV5-1 and TRBJ2-1; 10 nucleotides align to TRBD2. This CDR3 has 14 amino acids. Germline CDR1 reads SGHRS; CDR2 reads YFSETQ. The V gene end was trimmed by 3 bases and the J gene end by 9 bases; junction bases not matched to a gene: 6. DNA for the CDR3: TGCGCCAGCAGCTCGGAAGGACTAGCGGCTGAGCAGTTCTTC. It translates to CASSSEGLAAEQFF.

This clone was counted between two and nine times. The chain is built from TRBV7-9 and TRBJ1-1; 7 bases are shared with TRBD1. The CDR3 runs to 16 residues. Trimming removed 2 bases from V and 3 bases from J; junction bases left unmatched: 9. Germline values: CDR1 SEHNR, CDR2 FQNEAQ (reference sequence). CDR3 amino acids: CASSLSSSGTDTEAFF. The CDR3, as DNA: TGTGCCAGCAGCTTATCCTCGTCCGGGACAGACACTGAAGCTTTCTTT.

The J gene is TRBJ2-7, the V gene TRBV11-3; TRBD1 aligns across 9 bases. CDR3 length equals 15 residues. J gave up 7 bases and V 1 base, and 8 bases lay outside the gene matches. CDR1 and CDR2 (germline): SGHNT, YENEEA. This chain's CDR3 is CASSLGTGESGEQYF. The CDR3 nucleotides are TGTGCCAGCAGCTTAGGGACAGGGGAGTCTGGGGAGCAGTACTTC.

This chain links TRBV5-6 with TRBJ2-3; D is unresolved. The germline gives CDR1 SGHDT, CDR2 YYEEEE. The length of the CDR3 is 12 residues. Trimming pared 4 bases from V and 10 bases from J, leaving 13 bases between. CDR3 nucleotides: TGTGCCAGCAGCCTGCTCTATCGCGCGCAGTATTTT. Amino acids: CASSLLYRAQYF.

This clone appeared once. The J gene is TRBJ2-3, the V gene TRBV19; TRBD2 might be the D (6 bases). The ends were cut back, 6 bases at V and 1 base at J, with 14 bases in the middle. Germline-derived CDR1 and CDR2 are LNHDA and SQIVND (reference sequence). CDR3 size: 15 residues. The DNA for the CDR3 is TGTGCCAGTAGGGAAATTGGCGGGGGCACAGATACGCAGTATTTT. It encodes CASREIGGGTDTQYF. The whole variable domain, remainder taken from reference TRBV19 and TRBJ2-3, is DGGITQSPKYLFRKEGQNVTLSCEQNLNHDAMYWYRQDPGQGLRLIYYSQIVNDFQKGDIAEGYSVSREKKESFPLTVTSAQKNPTAFYLCASREIGGGTDTQYFGPGTRLTVL.

This clone showed up just a few times. The rearrangement uses TRBV7-2 and TRBJ1-1; D unclear. This CDR3 is 12 amino acids long. Per germline, CDR1 SGHTA and CDR2 FQGNSA. Trimming removed 5 bases at V and 4 bases at J, with 8 bases between. The CDR3 nucleotides are TGTGCCAGCAGCATACAGCTCACTGAAGCTTTCTTT. Translating gives CASSIQLTEAFF. The full variable domain, with the rest looked up from reference TRBV7-2 and TRBJ1-1, is GAGVSQSPSNKVTEKGKDVELRCDPISGHTALYWYRQSLGQGLEFLIYFQGNSAPDKSGLPSDRFSAERTGGSVSTLTIQRTQQEDSAVYLCASSIQLTEAFFGQGTRLTVV.

V usage is TRBV6-1 and J usage is TRBJ2-7; D call uncertain. The V and J ends lost 7 bases and 0 bases respectively, with 13 bases between them. Germline lookup yields CDR1 MNHNS and CDR2 SASEGT. The CDR3 spans 14 residues. This CDR3 reads CASTPYESSYEQYF. For the CDR3, the DNA is TGTGCCAGCACTCCTTATGAGAGCTCCTACGAGCAGTACTTC.

V is TRBV5-1 and J is TRBJ1-3; 8 nucleotides align to TRBD1. CDR3 length: 16 amino acids. Trimming at V came to 0 bases and at J to 0 bases, leaving 2 bases not matched to a gene. Germline CDR1 and CDR2: SGHRS and YFSETQ. DNA of the CDR3: TGCGCCAGCAGCTTGGGGACAGGGTTCTCTGGAAACACCATATATTTT. The encoded protein is CASSLGTGFSGNTIYF. The complete variable domain, with remaining parts taken from reference TRBV5-1 and TRBJ1-3, reads KAGVTQTPRYLIKTRGQQVTLSCSPISGHRSVSWYQQTPGQGLQFLFEYFSETQRNKGNFPGRFSGRQFSNSRSEMNVSTLELGDSALYLCASSLGTGFSGNTIYFGEGSWLTVV.

This chain connects TRBV6-1 to TRBJ1-1; D not resolved. Per germline, CDR1 MNHNS and CDR2 SASEGT. V was trimmed by 6 bases and J by 7 bases, leaving 15 bases between them. The length of the CDR3 is 13 residues. The CDR3 DNA reads TGTGCCAGCAGCGCGACTGAATCCCTTGAAGCTTTCTTT. Translated: CASSATESLEAFF.

The chain carries TRBV11-3 and TRBJ2-5; the match to TRBD2 covers 13 bases. V dropped 5 bases and J dropped 2; count of bases not matched to a gene: 5. Germline lookup yields CDR1 SGHNT and CDR2 YENEEA. The CDR3 contains 16 residues. The CDR3 bases are TGTGCCAGCAGCCGTGGGACTAGCGGGGCACAAGAGACCCAGTACTTC. The encoded protein is CASSRGTSGAQETQYF.

This clone came up once. The chain employs TRBV18 and TRBJ2-7, with 7 bases aligning to TRBD1. The CDR3 loop spans 14 amino acids. V was clipped by 4 bases and J by 3 bases; unmatched bases: 6. Germline V gene sequence: CDR1 KGHSH, CDR2 LQKENI. CDR3 bases: TGTGCCAGCTCACTCCGGGACAGTGGCTACGAGCAGTACTTC. Protein product: CASSLRDSGYEQYF.

The chain carries TRBV10-2 and TRBJ2-7, with 7 nucleotides matching TRBD1. Germline loops: CDR1 WSHSY, CDR2 SAAADI. The junction had 6 bases not matched to a gene; V was cut back by 8 bases and J by 2 bases. This CDR3 has 13 residues. DNA for the CDR3: TGCGCCAGCCTACTGGGACAGACCTACGAGCAGTACTTC. It specifies CASLLGQTYEQYF.

V usage is TRBV30 and J usage is TRBJ2-1; perhaps TRBD2 as D (5 bases). The CDR3 runs 12 residues. Looked up from germline, CDR1 is GTSNPN and CDR2 is SVGIG (reference sequence). The V and J ends lost 3 bases and 10 bases respectively, with 13 bases between them. The CDR3: CAWSSGGWEQFF. The CDR3 DNA reads as TGTGCCTGGAGCTCGGGCGGGTGGGAGCAGTTCTTC.

The J gene is TRBJ2-7, the V gene TRBV7-2, with 7 nucleotides matching TRBD2. V lost 4 bases and J lost 4; bases outside the gene matches: 4. The CDR3 runs 13 residues. Germline V gene lookup returns CDR1 SGHTA and CDR2 FQGNSA. CDR3 coding DNA: TGTGCCAGCAGCTCCTCGGGAGGTTACGAGCAGTACTTC. Translated: CASSSSGGYEQYF.

This CDR3 is CASSLGLQAGETQYF. As DNA, the CDR3 is TGCGCCAGCAGCTTGGGTTTGCAGGCTGGAGAGACCCAGTACTTC. This chain joins TRBV5-1 and TRBJ2-5; D is undetermined. V was cut by 0 bases and J by 4 bases, with 13 bases left in between. CDR1 is SGHRS, CDR2 YFSETQ, per germline. The length of the CDR3 is 15 residues. Supplemented by reference TRBV5-1 and TRBJ2-5, the full variable domain reads KAGVTQTPRYLIKTRGQQVTLSCSPISGHRSVSWYQQTPGQGLQFLFEYFSETQRNKGNFPGRFSGRQFSNSRSEMNVSTLELGDSALYLCASSLGLQAGETQYFGPGTRLLVL.

By share, this clone counts as medium-sized (0.01 to 0.1%). V and J are TRBV7-3 and TRBJ2-1; 8 nucleotides align to TRBD2. The CDR3 totals 13 residues. V lost 4 bases and J lost 12; bases outside the gene matches: 8. The germline V gene has CDR1 SGHTA and CDR2 FQGTGA. CDR3 protein: CASSSGGTSMQFF. The CDR3 region has the DNA TGTGCCAGCAGCTCCGGGGGGACTAGTATGCAGTTCTTC.

The V gene is TRBV30, the J gene TRBJ1-4; D not resolved. The CDR3 loop spans 16 amino acids. V shed 1 base and J shed 0 bases, with 12 bases lying between them. From germline, CDR1 is GTSNPN and CDR2 SVGIG (reference sequence). The CDR3 DNA is TGTGCCTGGAGTGCAACGCTAATTTCAACTAATGAAAAACTGTTTTTT. Translation: CAWSATLISTNEKLFF.

V and J are TRBV4-1 and TRBJ2-3; 10 nucleotides agree with TRBD1. CDR1 is MGHRA, CDR2 YSYEKL, per germline. Trimming at V came to 0 bases and at J to 1 base, leaving 1 base not matched to a gene. The CDR3 has 16 residues. The CDR3 loop reads CASSQEDRGRTDTQYF. The DNA of the CDR3 is TGCGCCAGCAGCCAAGAAGACAGGGGGCGCACAGATACGCAGTATTTT.